The clone carrying this T cell receptor (beta chain) was found many times. The antigen remains unidentified. It was with a sample-barcoded 5' primer and a J-beta primer mix that a second PCR of roughly 7 to 12 cycles was run. From the 5' RACE reads, TCRdb called clonotypes with MiXCR, one entry per CDR3 protein. Here the sample spans 600,000 to 800,000 distinct CDR3 sequences, about 50% being singletons. This CDR3 spans 14 amino acids. The V gene lost 2 bases and the J gene lost 1 base, with 8 bases spanning the gap. Germline V lookup: CDR1 MNHNY, CDR2 SVGAGI (reference sequence). The amount of total RNA extracted per sample was at least 5 micrograms. The data originate from a study of blood T cells in healthy people across ages. Whole-study results and caveats: Expanded clonotype shifts may have been confounded, as the donors had an unknown CMV status.

The rearrangement uses TRBV6-6 and TRBJ2-5; D is possibly TRBD1 or TRBD2 (5 bases each). Sequencing was carried out using blood. The clonotype comes from a woman over 75 in good health. This CDR3 reads CASSYRGVQETQYF. The CDR3 DNA sequence: TGTGCCAGCAGTTACAGAGGGGTCCAAGAGACCCAGTACTTC.